Each of the 30 T cell receptor beta chains below was sequenced from the same sample in a study of blood T cell repertoires in COVID-19. The protocol was immunoSEQ multiplex PCR, while the TCRdb copy is restricted to in-frame clones and leaves out a portion. The sample records 140,000 to 150,000 clones, 75% to 85% being singletons. The sample taken for sequencing was peripheral blood. Receptors were obtained from a human donor with acute or convalescent COVID-19. The donor label of this sample is uncertain.

The gene calls are TRBV3-1 (or the pseudogene TRBV3-2) and TRBJ1-2, with D possibly being TRBD1 (6 bases). CDR1 is LGHDT, CDR2 YNNKEL, per germline (reference sequence). This CDR3 spans 15 amino acids. V was cut by 4 bases and J by 4 bases, with 16 bases left in between. This CDR3 reads CASSLGGGWGYGYTF. In DNA, the CDR3 is TGTGCCAGCAGCCTCGGCGGGGGCTGGGGCTATGGCTACACCTTC.

The chain uses TRBV5-6 and TRBJ2-5; 9 positions match TRBD2. The CDR3 consists of 17 residues. Germline values: CDR1 SGHDT, CDR2 YYEEEE. The J segment lost 5 bases and the V segment lost 0 bases, leaving 11 bases of the junction unmatched. This chain's CDR3 is CASSLETSGIRGETQYF. CDR3 coding DNA: TGTGCCAGCAGCTTGGAGACTAGCGGCATCCGGGGGGAGACCCAGTACTTC.

The chain joins TRBV7-9 to TRBJ1-4; D possibly corresponds to TRBD1 (5 bases). Germline assignment: CDR1 SEHNR and CDR2 FQNEAQ (reference sequence). Trimming took 5 bases from V and 0 from J, leaving 10 bases between them. This CDR3 comprises 15 residues. CDR3 nucleotide sequence: TGTGCCAGCAGCCCCGGGGGTACAACTAATGAAAAACTGTTTTTT. This sequence encodes CASSPGGTTNEKLFF.

This clone has a single count. This sequence joins TRBV5-1 and TRBJ1-1, with D hard to call. V was cut by 0 bases and J by 0 bases, with 12 bases left in between. Germline loops: CDR1 SGHRS, CDR2 YFSETQ. This CDR3 spans 16 amino acids. For the CDR3, the DNA is TGCGCCAGCAGCTTGGACGTGGGCAGCATGAACACTGAAGCTTTCTTT. Its protein is CASSLDVGSMNTEAFF.

This chain connects TRBV5-1 to TRBJ2-7; 8 bases are shared with TRBD2. Losses at the gene ends were 4 bases for V and 4 bases for J; bases not matched to a gene: 7. From germline, CDR1 is SGHRS and CDR2 YFSETQ. The CDR3 runs 14 residues. CDR3 loop: CASSEGGGLYEQYF. Here the CDR3 DNA reads TGCGCCAGCAGCGAGGGCGGGGGGCTATACGAGCAGTACTTC.

The J gene is TRBJ1-4, the V gene TRBV2; D unresolved. Germline CDR1 SNHLY, CDR2 FYNNEI. The CDR3 extends over 16 amino acids. Trimming pared 7 bases from V and 8 bases from J, leaving 23 bases between. Here the CDR3 DNA reads TGTGCCAGCACTAGACTACGGGGTCTTGGAGGAGAAAAACTGTTTTTT. It translates to CASTRLRGLGGEKLFF. The full variable domain, its missing parts supplied by reference TRBV2 and TRBJ1-4, is EPEVTQTPSHQVTQMGQEVILRCVPISNHLYFYWYRQILGQKVEFLVSFYNNEISEKSEIFDDQFSVERPDGSNFTLKIRSTKLEDSAMYFCASTRLRGLGGEKLFFGSGTQLSVL.

This clone is a singleton in its sample. This chain joins TRBV6-5 and TRBJ2-1, with TRBD1 as a possible D gene (5 bases). V gave up 8 bases and J gave up 0 bases, with 11 bases separating them. From germline, CDR1 is MNHEY and CDR2 SVGAGI. The CDR3 totals 14 residues. The CDR3 coding sequence is TGTGCCAGCGGGCAGGGAAGCTCCTACAATGAGCAGTTCTTC. Amino acids: CASGQGSSYNEQFF.

The chain joins TRBV27 to TRBJ1-6, with D possibly being TRBD1 (5 bases). Germline lookup yields CDR1 MNHEY and CDR2 SMNVEV (reference sequence). This CDR3 region has 14 residues. The V end was cut by 7 bases, the J end by 10 bases, with 17 bases between. The CDR3 DNA is TGTGCCAGCACCCCTCAGGGTTTAGGCTCACCCCTCCACTTT. It translates to CASTPQGLGSPLHF.

This clone came up a few times. The chain joins TRBV2 to TRBJ1-1, with 11 bases identical to TRBD1. CDR1 and CDR2 (germline): SNHLY, FYNNEI. The CDR3 consists of 14 residues. The trim removed 7 bases at V and 3 bases at J, leaving 4 bases unmatched. The DNA for the CDR3 is TGTGCCAGCAATGGGGACAGGGGGGACACTGAAGCTTTCTTT. Protein: CASNGDRGDTEAFF.

The genes are TRBV10-3 and TRBJ2-1; D remains unclear. Trimming removed 2 bases at V and 2 bases at J, with 10 bases between. The CDR3 is made up of 15 amino acids. CDR1 is ENHRY, CDR2 SYGVKD, per germline. CDR3 coding DNA: TGTGCCATCAGTGAGCCCGGGTTTGCCTACAATGAGCAGTTCTTC. This encodes CAISEPGFAYNEQFF.

CDR3 sequence reads: CASSRTDTEAFF. In DNA form, the CDR3 reads TGTGCCAGCAGTAGGACAGACACTGAAGCTTTCTTT. The J gene is TRBJ1-1, the V gene TRBV6-5, with D possibly TRBD1 on 6 matching bases. This CDR3 region has 12 residues. CDR1 and CDR2 (germline): MNHEY, SVGAGI. V lost 5 bases, J lost 3 bases, and 7 bases lay in between.

The chain employs TRBV19 and TRBJ1-2; 7 nucleotides align to TRBD1. V shed 4 bases, J shed 4 bases, and the junction held 9 bases outside the gene matches. The CDR3 covers 15 residues. Germline V CDR1 and CDR2: LNHDA, SQIVND (reference sequence). CDR3 nucleotide sequence: TGTGCCAGTAGTACCCGACAGGGAATTAGCTATGGCTACACCTTC. Encoded protein: CASSTRQGISYGYTF.

The V call is TRBV9, the J call TRBJ1-3, with 9 positions matching TRBD1. The CDR3 covers 17 residues. Germline trimming cut 3 bases from V and 0 bases from J; bases unmatched to any gene: 7. Germline V gene lookup returns CDR1 SGDLS and CDR2 YYNGEE. The CDR3 region is CASSEGQGGGSGNTIYF. In nucleotides, the CDR3 is TGTGCCAGCAGCGAGGGACAGGGAGGGGGCTCTGGAAACACCATATATTTT.

This rearrangement joins TRBV30 to TRBJ1-2; TRBD1 might be the D (5 bases). Germline V CDR1 and CDR2: GTSNPN, SVGIG (reference sequence). Trimming shortened V by 5 bases and J by 0 bases, and 13 bases separated the two germline ends. The CDR3 extends over 14 amino acids. The CDR3 loop is CAWGDSPSNYGYTF. CDR3 bases: TGTGCCTGGGGTGACAGTCCATCTAACTATGGCTACACCTTC.

The gene calls are TRBV6-6 and TRBJ2-5; D call uncertain. The germline V gene encodes CDR1 MNHNY and CDR2 SVGAGI (reference sequence). Trimming shortened V by 6 bases and J by 5 bases, and 10 bases separated the two germline ends. This CDR3 spans 12 amino acids. The CDR3 DNA sequence: TGTGCCAGCAGAGCCTCTTCGGAGACCCAGTACTTC. As protein: CASRASSETQYF.

The chain combines TRBV7-6 with TRBJ2-2; TRBD1 aligns across 7 bases. This CDR3 has 17 amino acids. Germline V gene data show CDR1 as SGHVS and CDR2 as FNYEAQ. V shed 2 bases and J 0 bases; nucleotides not matched to a gene: 6. The CDR3 DNA sequence: TGTGCCAGCAGCTTATTTCGTGGGACAGCGAACACCGGGGAGCTGTTTTTT. It yields the protein CASSLFRGTANTGELFF.

This rearrangement joins TRBV4-1 to TRBJ1-5, with unresolved D. The V gene's germline CDR1 is MGHRA and CDR2 YSYEKL. The CDR3 is 16 amino acids. Trimming took 0 bases from V and 0 from J, leaving 9 bases between them. In DNA, the CDR3 is TGCGCCAGCAGCCAAGATCCGGTTAATAGCAATCAGCCCCAGCATTTT. As protein: CASSQDPVNSNQPQHF.

This chain uses TRBV9 with TRBJ1-3, with D possibly being TRBD1 (5 bases). In germline, CDR1 is SGDLS, CDR2 YYNGEE. Trimming shortened V by 0 bases and J by 4 bases, and 11 bases separated the two germline ends. CDR3 length: 15 residues. The DNA of the CDR3 is TGTGCCAGCAGCGTAGGTTCGGGGGTCGGAAACACCATATATTTT. Protein product: CASSVGSGVGNTIYF.

The J gene is TRBJ2-3, the V gene TRBV25-1; D perhaps matches TRBD2 (5 bases). V lost 1 base and J 3 bases, leaving 5 bases between the germline ends. Germline V gives CDR1 MGHDK, CDR2 SYGVNS. The CDR3 totals 13 residues. The chain's CDR3 is CASSEWETDTQYF. CDR3 DNA: TGTGCCAGCAGTGAATGGGAGACAGATACGCAGTATTTT.

V is TRBV24-1 and J is TRBJ1-5; 7 positions match TRBD1. V lost 10 bases, J lost 0 bases, and 2 bases stayed unmatched. Germline V gene data show CDR1 as KGHDR and CDR2 as SFDVKD. The CDR3 contains 13 residues. The CDR3 sequence is CATGQTSNQPQHF. For the CDR3, the DNA is TGTGCCACGGGACAGACTAGCAATCAGCCCCAGCATTTT.

This clone occurred a few times. The chain is built from TRBV7-8 and TRBJ2-5, with 10 bases lining up with TRBD2. The junction had 6 bases not matched to a gene; V was cut back by 1 base and J by 4 bases. CDR1 and CDR2 from the germline V gene are SGHVS and FQNEAQ. This CDR3 has 16 amino acids. In DNA form, the CDR3 reads TGTGCCAGCAGCTTAGGACTAGCGGGTGCGGGAGAGACCCAGTACTTC. Translating gives CASSLGLAGAGETQYF.

This clone was seen a single time. V gene TRBV9 combines with J gene TRBJ2-1; no firm D call. Germline-derived CDR1 and CDR2 are SGDLS and YYNGEE. This CDR3 has 14 amino acids. Trimming shortened V by 4 bases and J by 5 bases, and 13 bases separated the two germline ends. The CDR3 spells CASSLGPKDNEQFF. The CDR3 coding sequence is TGTGCCAGCAGCCTGGGCCCAAAGGACAATGAGCAGTTCTTC.

The sample holds a few counts of this clone. This specimen includes other DNA sequences encoding the same CDR3. V and J are TRBV6-4 and TRBJ1-1, with D uncertain. Germline V gene data show CDR1 as MRHNA and CDR2 as SNTAGT. There are 14 residues in the CDR3. Between the trimmed V and J ends, which lost 0 bases and 4 bases, there was a span of 9 bases. The CDR3 sequence is CASSDSSRGTEAFF. In DNA, the CDR3 is TGTGCCAGCAGTGACTCATCCAGAGGCACTGAAGCTTTCTTT.

This chain joins TRBV14 and TRBJ1-1; 7 nucleotides line up with TRBD1. The trim removed 3 bases at V and 9 bases at J, leaving 10 bases unmatched. The CDR3 loop spans 14 amino acids. CDR1 is SGHDN and CDR2 is FVKESK in the germline V gene. This CDR3 reads CASSQPGGFFKAFF. The CDR3 DNA is TGTGCCAGCAGCCAGCCAGGGGGGTTTTTCAAAGCTTTCTTT.

The chain links TRBV5-4 to TRBJ2-4; 8 positions match TRBD1. CDR1 is SGHNT, CDR2 YYREEE, per germline (reference sequence). This CDR3 is built from 16 residues. The junction had 4 bases not matched to a gene; V was cut back by 0 bases and J by 2 bases. In nucleotides, the CDR3 is TGTGCCAGCAGCTTGGGACAGGGGACCCCCAAAAACATTCAGTACTTC. Translating gives CASSLGQGTPKNIQYF.

The V call is TRBV19, the J call TRBJ1-5, with D hard to call. Trimming left V 5 bases short and J 2 bases short, with 13 bases between. Germline loops: CDR1 LNHDA, CDR2 SQIVND (reference sequence). The CDR3 contains 15 residues. As DNA, the CDR3 is TGTGCCAGTAGTCCCTGGGCTCGAGGCAATCAGCCCCAGCATTTT. Translating it yields CASSPWARGNQPQHF.

CDR3 nucleotides: TGTGCCAGCTCAGTAGCGGGGGGGACCTACGAGCAGTACTTC. Encoded protein: CASSVAGGTYEQYF. The chain couples TRBV18 to TRBJ2-7, with 11 bases fitting TRBD2. CDR3 size: 14 residues. V shed 5 bases, J shed 2 bases, and the junction held 2 bases outside the gene matches. Germline V CDR1 and CDR2: KGHSH, LQKENI.

This clone was recorded at least ten times. CDR3 region: CASSLGAGGLNEQYV. CDR3 nucleotides: TGCGCCAGCAGCTTAGGGGCGGGAGGGTTGAACGAGCAGTACGTC. The genes are TRBV5-1 and TRBJ2-7; 9 nucleotides line up with TRBD2. This CDR3 spans 15 amino acids. The junction had 8 bases not matched to a gene; V was cut back by 2 bases and J by 5 bases. Per germline, CDR1 SGHRS and CDR2 YFSETQ.

The rearrangement links TRBV6-5 to TRBJ1-2; D might be TRBD1 (6 bases). This CDR3 is built from 14 residues. Germline V gene data show CDR1 as MNHEY and CDR2 as SVGAGI. The V end lost 0 bases, the J end lost 4 bases, and 9 bases lay between the germline ends. The CDR3: CASSYSLGGYGYTF. Here the CDR3 DNA reads TGTGCCAGCAGTTACTCCTTAGGGGGCTATGGCTACACCTTC.

The rearrangement joins TRBV11-2 to TRBJ2-1, with 7 bases aligning to TRBD2. After removal of 4 bases from V and 13 bases from J, the junction contained 13 bases not matched to a gene. The CDR3 contains 14 residues. CDR1 SGHAT and CDR2 FQNNGV come from the germline V gene. The CDR3 region is CASSSPGVGLTQFF. CDR3 DNA: TGTGCCAGCAGCTCCCCGGGGGTGGGACTAACACAGTTCTTC. Supplemented by reference TRBV11-2 and TRBJ2-1, the full variable domain reads EAGVAQSPRYKIIEKRQSVAFWCNPISGHATLYWYQQILGQGPKLLIQFQNNGVVDDSQLPKDRFSAERLKGVDSTLKIQPAKLEDSAVYLCASSSPGVGLTQFFGPGTRLTVL.